The 11 T cell receptor beta chains given below trace back to one sample, sequenced in a study of neoadjuvant anti-PD-1 for oral cavity cancer. Clones were sequenced by immunoSEQ multiplex PCR, and TCRdb holds only the in-frame ones, with some missing. The repertoire consists of around 15,000 clones, with 67% occurring once and the leading ten covering approximately 2.5%. The sequences come from PBMCs, collected before nivolumab (anti-PD-1) treatment. The receptors shown here come from a person aged 35 to 85 with oral cavity squamous cell carcinoma.

This clone was picked up a small number of times. The gene calls are TRBV30 and TRBJ2-7; 10 nucleotides match TRBD2. CDR1 and CDR2 from the germline V gene are GTSNPN and SVGIG (reference sequence). CDR3 length equals 14 residues. The trim removed 4 bases at V and 0 bases at J, leaving 3 bases unmatched. The CDR3 DNA is TGTGCCTGGACTAGCGGGAGATTCTCCTACGAGCAGTACTTC. This gives the protein CAWTSGRFSYEQYF.

This clone has just a few counts. The chain carries TRBV19 and TRBJ2-1; possible D gene TRBD2, 5 bases. CDR3 length: 15 amino acids. The V gene's germline CDR1 is LNHDA and CDR2 SQIVND (reference sequence). V shed 4 bases and J shed 9 bases, with 19 bases lying between them. The CDR3 loop is CASSKDGKTSGEQFF. CDR3 DNA sequence: TGTGCCAGTAGTAAGGACGGGAAGACTTCGGGTGAGCAGTTCTTC.

The sample holds a few counts of this clone. The junction differs from germline at one of its ends, possibly a read error. This sequence joins TRBV7-7 and TRBJ1-2; D remains unclear. The germline gives CDR1 SSHAT, CDR2 FNYEAQ (reference sequence). This CDR3 is 11 amino acids long. CDR3 DNA: TGTGCTAGCAGCTTAATCCCGGGCTACACCTTC. It specifies CASSLIPGYTF.

CDR3 in amino acids: CAWSVPPVTYNEQFF. CDR3 nucleotides: TGTGCCTGGAGTGTACCGCCGGTTACCTACAATGAGCAGTTCTTC. The chain uses TRBV30 and TRBJ2-1; D is uncertain. V lost 0 bases to trimming and J lost 2 bases, with 11 bases between them. The CDR3 length is 15 residues. The germline CDR1 and CDR2 sequences are GTSNPN and SVGIG (reference sequence).

This clone was seen once. The chain links TRBV5-1 to TRBJ1-1, with 7 nucleotides matching TRBD1. Germline CDR1 is SGHRS and CDR2 is YFSETQ. The V and J ends lost 1 base and 6 bases, in that order; junction bases with no gene match: 9. This CDR3 is 15 amino acids long. Here the CDR3 reads CASSLFQGGSAEAFF. As DNA, the CDR3 is TGCGCCAGCAGCTTGTTCCAGGGGGGGTCGGCTGAAGCTTTCTTT.

This clone was counted between two and nine times. The chain combines TRBV10-3 with TRBJ1-1; TRBD1 is a possible D gene (5 bases). The V and J ends lost 3 bases and 4 bases respectively, with 15 bases between them. CDR1 and CDR2 (germline): ENHRY, SYGVKD. This CDR3 has 15 amino acids. The CDR3, as DNA: TGTGCCATCAGTGAAACAGGAGGAGATGGCACTGAAGCTTTCTTT. Protein product: CAISETGGDGTEAFF.

V is TRBV5-1 and J is TRBJ1-4; D not certain. CDR3 length equals 15 residues. CDR1 SGHRS and CDR2 YFSETQ come from the germline V gene. The V and J ends lost 0 bases and 1 base respectively, with 7 bases between them. The CDR3 DNA reads as TGCGCCAGCAGCTTGGGCGGCCTAACTAATGAAAAACTGTTTTTT. It translates to CASSLGGLTNEKLFF.

This clone turned up a few times. The rearrangement joins TRBV7-8 to TRBJ2-7, with D perhaps being TRBD1 or TRBD2 (5 bases each). V gave up 5 bases and J gave up 3 bases, with 14 bases separating them. Per the germline V gene, CDR1 is SGHVS and CDR2 is FQNEAQ. The CDR3 extends over 14 amino acids. CDR3 amino acids: CASSTRPGGYEQYF. CDR3 nucleotides: TGTGCCAGCAGCACTAGGCCTGGGGGCTACGAGCAGTACTTC.

The J gene is TRBJ2-1, the V gene TRBV11-2; D may be TRBD2 (6 bases). The CDR3 totals 17 residues. CDR1 is SGHAT and CDR2 is FQNNGV in the germline V gene. The V end lost 5 bases, the J end lost 2 bases, and 19 bases lay between the germline ends. The CDR3 sequence: CASSQPIGAGAYNEQFF. Here the CDR3 DNA reads TGTGCCAGCAGCCAACCGATCGGAGCGGGTGCCTACAATGAGCAGTTCTTC.

The rearrangement uses TRBV29-1 and TRBJ2-7, with 8 bases that match TRBD2. Germline CDR1 SQVTM, CDR2 ANQGSEA. There are 13 residues in the CDR3. V lost 7 bases and J lost 1; bases outside the gene matches: 6. The CDR3 DNA follows: TGCAGCGCCCTTGCGGGAGGATCCTACGAGCAGTACTTC. The encoded protein is CSALAGGSYEQYF.

This chain joins TRBV6-1 and TRBJ2-3; TRBD2 matches 7 bases. Germline CDR1 MNHNS, CDR2 SASEGT. V shed 0 bases and J 3 bases; nucleotides not matched to a gene: 6. The CDR3 is made up of 16 amino acids. CDR3 in DNA: TGTGCCAGCAGTGAAGCTCGCGGGGGACTTACAGATACGCAGTATTTT. This sequence encodes CASSEARGGLTDTQYF.